The rows below give T cell receptor beta chains drawn from one sample of a study of CD8 T cells in ankylosing spondylitis. TCRdb independently ran MiXCR on the 5' RACE reads; one entry per CDR3 protein. The data contain approximately 250,000 distinct CDR3 sequences, 10% to 13% of them singletons. The sequenced sample was blood, either unsorted or a sorted T cell fraction (not recorded which). The receptors here all came from a male donor with ankylosing spondylitis or in good health (not recorded which). Both conserved end residues are trimmed from each CDR3. Size is stated for part of the rows, as once, few or many counts, or as a class when the clone is expanded.

many | TRBV4-2 | ASSQEDVGGEKLF
many | TRBV5-1 | ASSLTSGGPPYEQY
many | TRBV2 | ASSASRAF
many | TRBV6-2/TRBV6-3 | ASSFFMNTEAF
few | TRBV7-9 | ASSLEGGENEQF
- | TRBV11-2 | ASSLEHSFSYEQY
many | TRBV28 | ASSQGRTNYGYT
many | TRBV29-1 | SVEWGHNEQF
- | TRBV29-1 | SVGTGGKTQY
few | TRBV29-1 | SVVPQGGTNEKLF
many | TRBV29-1 | SVGAPVSQETQY
many | TRBV5-1 | ASSPQRAPSSYNEQF
many | TRBV2 | ASCSAGGQRFGTDTQY
few | TRBV10-1 | ASSRDRGQADTQY
few | TRBV30 | ACNIQAHTEAF
many | TRBV3-1 | ASSQDYRESEKLF
many | TRBV5-1 | ASSPQGHTEAF
- | TRBV27 | ASSPDRRYGYT
- | TRBV9 | ASSVEGQNTEAF
many | TRBV5-1 | ASSFTGAGRTDTQY
many | TRBV20-1 | SAKDPSGRAPYEQY
many | TRBV12-3/TRBV12-4 | ASSPGWGGRTEAF
many | TRBV21-1 | ASSFSPGQGCNEQF
- | TRBV7-9 | ASSLKPLYNEQF
- | TRBV4-2 | ASSRLPDTQY
many | TRBV20-1 | SARDQARGAPGELF
- | TRBV7-2 | AGSLGGRGFEKLF
- | TRBV7-9 | ASSFRTGEDIQY
many | TRBV20-1 | SARESGRTPVGAF
many | TRBV28 | ASSSSLGLSEAF
many | TRBV5-1 | ASSLGPYQETQY
many | TRBV19 | ASSTQTGSPEAF
many | TRBV21-1 | ASSNDRRPSYEQY
many | TRBV12-3/TRBV12-4 | ASTLEGGGIYEQY
many | TRBV20-1 | SASGPNSYNEQF
many | TRBV7-8 | ASSDPGQGDEKLF
many | TRBV5-1 | ASGTQGEVYNEQF
many | TRBV4-1 | ASSQVARPGDGELF
many | TRBV29-1 | SVSHDSSGDTQY
many | TRBV20-1 | SASETGELF
many | TRBV29-1 | SVAGREGQGGTYEQY
- | TRBV30 | AWGGGIGETQY
many | TRBV5-1 | ASSLVQGSYYGYT
many | TRBV30 | AWRSGSLEAF
many | TRBV30 | ACRQGAYTGELF
many | TRBV20-1 | SAYGASGAKNIQY
many | TRBV20-1 | SAQGQAYEQY
- | TRBV7-9 | ASSPPEKLAREQF
many | TRBV2 | ASSEIENTEAF
- | TRBV7-9 | ASSTSTSRNEQF
many | TRBV20-1 | SARKQMNTEAF
few | TRBV7-2 | ASSLVPSGRTDTQY
many | TRBV19 | ASSIRTGLEQF